This T cell receptor (beta chain) was documented in a study of cytomegalovirus exposure and HLA in healthy donors (TCRdb year 2017). A note on the overall study: In an earlier analysis of some 550 of the donors, around 290 Gb of sequence data and 100 million or so unique TCR beta sequences from about 190 million T cells were reported. Roughly 300 gigabases of sequencing data and 70 million to 100 million unique TCR sequences made up an early release that covered some 640 HLA-typed donors. Of the approximately 400 genotyped donors, 81% were placed in the genetic ancestry cluster associated with self-reported Caucasian donors. The study was designed to test whether signatures of past pathogen exposure could be identified by cataloging public T cell receptors. The study used immunosequencing to profile the T cell repertoires of 666 subjects and linked those repertoires to cytomegalovirus serostatus. Besides the first cohort of 500 to 700 subjects, a separate validation cohort made up of some 110 different subjects was used. To predict cytomegalovirus infection status, the study combined high-throughput TCR immunosequencing, statistical association of individual TCRs with disease status, and machine learning. A later analysis re-examined previously published TCR beta repertoires from hundreds of donors and added high-resolution HLA genotyping to investigate patterns of TCR occurrence. The later analysis used no new phenotypic data to find candidate immune exposures, relying instead on TCR beta sequences and their occurrence across donors. An earlier analysis of nearly 600 of the donors applied high-throughput TCR beta sequencing to assess whether each TCR beta V gene segment acted as functional or pseudogenic. Donor age, sex, ethnicity and CMV serostatus were compiled together with the repertoire data. In a later genetic analysis, genome-wide SNP genotypes for about 65% of the roughly 700 donors were used, and that subset was treated as a discovery cohort. Every repertoire in the discovery cohort had been generated on one and the same sequencing platform. Class I and class II HLA loci were covered by the typing at four-digit resolution. The number of typed donors differed by locus: 629-630 for A, B, C, DRB1 and DQB1; some 500 for DQA1; 606 for DPA1; and 400 to 480 for DPB1. A few DR-DQ haplotypes were treated as single units for association and clustering because of strong linkage in the cohort. Among over 350 genotyped donors of the cohort, an average of around 240,000 unique TCR beta nucleotide sequences were sequenced per donor, around 20% of them non-productive.

In total, around 600 healthy bone marrow donors made up the cohort. Cohort members were all nominally healthy when sampled, although unrecorded immune exposures were likely present. The donor tested CMV seronegative, placing the donor among the approximately 360 seronegative members of the cohort. Every donor gave a peripheral blood sample, and the peripheral blood mononuclear cells from that sample were used for TCR beta sequencing. The Qiagen DNeasy Blood Extraction Kit was used to extract genomic DNA from the blood cell samples. Reading the germline V gene (reference sequence) gives CDR1 GTSNPN and CDR2 SVGIG. V is clipped by 2 bases and J by 5 bases, and the sequence between their germline boundaries is 15 bases long. Reading from cysteine to phenylalanine, the CDR3 counts 14 amino acids. Here the CDR3 DNA is all that survives: 42 bases in frame from base 1. In the case of this clone: Its antigen is currently not known. Per-base quality was not reported, and no clone a single base away is much larger than it.

Paper-wide results and their limitations: When HLA alleles, especially DR and DQ, strongly co-occurred, TCR associations were difficult to assign to individual alleles. An earlier analysis of approximately 590 of the donors showed that most TCR beta V segments appeared in productive rearrangements either about 87% or about 30% of the time, which broadly matched IMGT annotations. Compared with the approximately 670-donor mean, donors in an Asian-associated ancestry cluster had fewer N-insertions in productive TCRs, according to a later genetic analysis. In a later analysis, HLA-associated TCR beta chains showed more clonal expansion and lower generation probabilities than non-associated chains that were equally common. Some 16 rarely observed V segments, including chromosome 9 orphons, were excluded from the earlier analysis of approximately 500 of the donors because counts were too low. Linkage disequilibrium might explain the correlated functional status among segregating V segments, but an unknown experimental factor could not be ruled out. Because HLA typing was missing for some donors at each locus, association tests included only the typed subset. Immune exposure information for the cohort was limited to CMV serostatus. The study listed 150 to 200 TCR beta chains as associated with cytomegalovirus. Some IMGT-functional V segments, including TRBV6-2 and TRBV6-3, could not be distinguished by the 87-base-pair reads and were therefore excluded. In vitro tests confirmed that a few of the cytomegalovirus-associated TCR beta chains recognize cytomegalovirus antigens. A later analysis found that TCR association rates varied across HLA loci, with DRB1 alleles showing the most associated TCRs and HLA-C alleles the fewest. The classifier was reported to diagnose cytomegalovirus status with high specificity and sensitivity in both the original and validation cohorts. The cohort was sequenced for TCR beta chains only, and without alpha or paired-chain data the features that could be detected were limited. Several of the top co-occurrence clusters appeared to be linked to parvovirus B19, influenza, CMV and Epstein-Barr virus, according to a later analysis. Specific HLA alleles were associated with 15,000 to 20,000 TCR beta sequences at a false discovery rate of 0.05 in a later analysis. While some public TCRs were present in many individuals, most TCR sequences turned up only very rarely across donors. A further reported finding was that TCR beta sequences accurately predicted the HLA-A and HLA-B alleles for most subjects in the first cohort. According to a later analysis, most CMV-associated TCR beta chains appeared to be HLA-restricted, and the HLA associations seemed to be driven largely by CMV exposure. The authors suggested that the approach could potentially be extended to other disease states and immunological phenotypes. Presence/absence analyses assumed roughly uniform sequencing depth across donors, an assumption that may not hold. V-gene and J-gene trimming of TCR beta chains was associated with a missense DCLRE1C variant in a later genetic analysis, and the association was replicated in an independent cohort. A cluster of highly shared sequence variants was judged likely to be a technical artifact of the sequencing pipeline.

Library prep was done by the immunoSEQ multiplex PCR assay. A mixture of 60 forward primers for TCR Vbeta segments and 13 reverse primers for TCR Jbeta segments was used in the multiplex PCR. The CDR3 region of rearranged TCR beta genes was amplified from genomic DNA with a multiplex PCR assay. The Illumina HiSeq System was used to sequence the amplified TCR beta libraries as 87-base-pair reads. Per the authors' processing: A later analysis counted approximately 76 million unique TCR beta chains across the 650 to 700 repertoires, and 9.5 million to 11 million of these chains were shared by at least two donors. A nearest-neighbor algorithm error-corrected the raw reads and collapsed the reads into unique sequences, merging closely related sequences to remove PCR and sequencing errors. To assign V, D and J gene segments, CDR3 sequences were aligned to IMGT reference sequences. For a sequence to be retained, a match of at least six nucleotides to both a V gene segment and a J gene segment was required. A rearrangement counted as productive if the CDR3 had no stop codons and remained in frame with V and J, and every other rearrangement counted as non-productive. CDR3 was defined according to IMGT convention as the region running from the second conserved V-encoded cysteine to the conserved J-encoded phenylalanine. The earlier analysis of 500 to 750 of the donors excluded any sequence lacking an unambiguous match to a single V gene segment. An earlier analysis of about 590 of the donors classified V segments as functional when productive rearrangements were above 56.7% and as segregating when the standard deviation between donors was above 5%. A statistical classification framework was built for diagnosing cytomegalovirus status from the catalog of TCR beta chain sequences. V and J gene assignment, in a later analysis, came from comparing TCR nucleotide sequences with IMGT/GENE-DB human TR gene sequences. In a later analysis, CDR3 sequences and most-parsimonious VDJ recombination scenarios were assigned using the TCRdist pipeline. In a later analysis, each TCR beta chain was defined by its CDR3 amino acid sequence together with its V-gene family, and reads without a unique V-gene family were excluded. To address suspected cross-contamination and a sequencing artifact, a later analysis removed a few hundred highly shared, low-generation-probability nucleotide sequences. A later analysis calculated a clonal expansion index for each public chain from normalized within-repertoire ranks of inferred template counts. Generation probabilities in a later analysis came from a VDJ recombination model fitted to out-of-frame rearrangements, and those results were checked against IGoR. In a later analysis, hypergeometric tests were used to score TCR-TCR, TCR-HLA and TCR-CMV co-occurrence, with a repertoire-size bias correction applied to TCR pairs. To estimate false discovery rates, a later analysis permuted the HLA or CMV assignments 20 times. A later analysis grouped co-occurring TCRs with DBSCAN, adding TCRdist sequence similarity when clustering within HLA-allele-positive subsets. Repertoires with fewer than 30,000 or more than 120,000 public chains were left out of co-occurrence clustering, as were five repertoires with anomalous nucleotide sharing. Drawn from immuneACCESS, this table holds only the in-frame rearrangements with V and J called that TCRdb kept. Clones are partly lost; checked studies trace under half to an unresolved V gene and leave the rest unexplained. V, J and clone size are those of that table, while D and trimming were read from the DNA. Counted in this sample were around 190,000 clones; more than 75% of them appeared once. Of the sample, 1.5% to 2% is held by the ten largest clones.

This receptor was identified in a woman between 50 and 59 years old in good health and CMV-seronegative. Input material: PBMCs. Recombination linked TRBV30 to TRBJ1-2, with the D gene too uncertain to name. The CDR3: CAWSTPRSRYGYTF. DNA sequence: TGTGCCTGGAGTACCCCCCGGTCTCGGTATGGCTACACCTTC.